These 18 T cell receptor beta chains were all obtained from the same sample, sequenced in a study of CD8+CD57+ T cells in acquired aplastic anemia. All sequencing subjects had displayed CD8+CD57+ cell expansion on flow cytometry. Template material for TCR beta VDJ and CDR3 profiling consisted of genomic DNA. Using its own MiXCR run on the reads, TCRdb lists one record per CDR3 protein. This repertoire shows 160,000 or so distinct CDR3 sequences, around 47% found once; its top ten account for under 3.5%. What was sequenced was sorted CD4+, CD8+, or CD8+CD57+ T cells (not recorded which) from PBMCs. The receptor set was obtained from a human donor with aplastic anemia.

To note about this clonotype: The junction and the germline gene differ at one end; a read error may be behind it. This chain's CDR3 is CATSDLVGQGRGEETQYF. The CDR3 coding sequence is TGTGCCACTAGTGATTTGGTGGGACAGGGACGGGGGGAAGAGACCCAGTACTTC. The rearrangement links TRBV24-1 to TRBJ2-5, with 9 bases that match TRBD1. Germline V lookup: CDR1 KGHDR, CDR2 SFDVKD. The CDR3 spans 18 residues.

This sequence joins TRBV2 and TRBJ1-1; a weak D match, TRBD1 (5 bases). The CDR3 extends over 15 amino acids. The V end lost 4 bases, the J end lost 7 bases, and 19 bases lay between the germline ends. Germline CDR1 SNHLY, CDR2 FYNNEI. In DNA, the CDR3 is TGTGCCAGCAGTGTTGGCCCCACGGAAGGGGTTGAAGCTTTCTTT. It translates to CASSVGPTEGVEAFF.

Many counts were recorded for this clonotype. The rearrangement uses TRBV9 and TRBJ2-3, with TRBD1 matching 7 bases. This CDR3 is 15 amino acids long. V was pared by 0 bases and J by 4 bases, with 5 bases of the junction left unmatched. The V gene's germline CDR1 is SGDLS and CDR2 YYNGEE. The CDR3 is CASSVVDQGADTQYF. The CDR3 DNA follows: TGTGCCAGCAGCGTAGTAGATCAGGGGGCAGATACGCAGTATTTT.

Regarding this clonotype: Sequence at one end of the junction differs from germline and may be a read error. The gene calls are TRBV2 and TRBJ1-2; no reliable D call. The CDR3 extends over 15 amino acids. Germline CDR1 and CDR2: SNHLY and FYNNEI. CDR3 protein: CASRHKTAVGYGCTF. CDR3 DNA sequence: TGTGCCAGCAGGCACAAAACCGCTGTCGGCTATGGCTGCACCTTC. Variable domain in full (rest from reference TRBV2 and TRBJ1-2): EPEVTQTPSHQVTQMGQEVILRCVPISNHLYFYWYRQILGQKVEFLVSFYNNEISEKSEIFDDQFSVERPDGSNFTLKIRSTKLEDSAMYFCASRHKTAVGYGCTFGSGTRLTVV.

In regard to this clonotype: The junction differs from germline at one of its ends, possibly a read error. J is TRBJ2-3 and V is TRBV7-2, with a weak D call TRBD2 (5 bases). This CDR3 is 13 amino acids long. Germline loops: CDR1 SGHTA, CDR2 FQGNSA. The CDR3 region is CASSPRPGDMQYF. In DNA form, the CDR3 reads TGTGCCAGCAGCCCGCGGCCCGGGGATATGCAGTATTTT.

This clonotype has at least ten counts. The rearrangement uses TRBV6-1 and TRBJ1-6; 8 bases match TRBD1. The trim removed 5 bases at V and 6 bases at J, leaving 6 bases unmatched. This CDR3 spans 15 amino acids. CDR1 and CDR2 from the germline V gene are MNHNS and SASEGT. CDR3 amino acids: CASSRTGTFNSPLHF. The CDR3 coding sequence is TGTGCCAGCAGTCGGACAGGGACCTTTAATTCACCCCTCCACTTT.

A word on this clonotype: A read error may be the cause here, since a much bigger clone is one base away. The chain uses TRBV5-1 and TRBJ2-5; 8 nucleotides line up with TRBD1. Germline CDR1 reads SGHRS; CDR2 reads YFSETQ. The CDR3 runs to 14 residues. CDR3 DNA: TGCGCCAGCAGCCCGACAGGGGCGAGGGAGACCCGGTACTTC. It specifies CASSPTGARETRYF.

The DNA for the CDR3 is TGCGCCAGCAGCCCGGGACTTGAGTACAATGAGCAGTTCTTC. It yields the protein CASSPGLEYNEQFF. This chain connects TRBV4-3 to TRBJ2-1; weak D call: TRBD2 (6 bases). Germline V gives CDR1 LGHNA, CDR2 YSLEER. V was cut by 4 bases and J by 4 bases, with 11 bases left in between. The CDR3 is 14 amino acids.

The table lists this clonotype with many counts. The chain uses TRBV5-4 and TRBJ1-4, with TRBD1 matching 7 bases. The V segment lost 1 base and the J segment 0 bases; nucleotides outside the gene matches: 6. Per the germline V gene, CDR1 is SGHNT and CDR2 is YYREEE (reference sequence). The CDR3 is 17 residues long. CDR3 protein: CASSLNRGITTNEKLFF. The DNA for the CDR3 is TGTGCCAGCAGCTTGAACAGGGGAATTACAACTAATGAAAAACTGTTTTTT.

The gene calls are TRBV10-3 and TRBJ1-1; no reliable D call. Deletions cut 4 bases from V and 11 bases from J, with 17 bases between. CDR3 size: 13 residues. Germline V lookup: CDR1 ENHRY, CDR2 SYGVKD. CDR3 protein: CAISGTDSSGAFF. The CDR3 coding sequence is TGTGCCATCAGTGGGACCGACTCATCTGGGGCTTTCTTT.

This clonotype was detected a few times. This chain uses TRBV3-1 with TRBJ2-1, with D maybe TRBD2 (6 bases). The CDR3 loop spans 16 amino acids. Germline lookup yields CDR1 LGHDT and CDR2 YNNKEL (reference sequence). The ends were cut back, 5 bases at V and 6 bases at J, with 20 bases in the middle. CDR3 amino acids: CASSFGEASRFNEQFF. The CDR3 nucleotides read TGTGCCAGCAGCTTTGGGGAGGCTAGCAGGTTCAATGAGCAGTTCTTC.

This clonotype was observed many times. This rearrangement joins TRBV9 to TRBJ1-5; no definite D call. Deletions cut 1 base from V and 0 bases from J, with 8 bases between. The germline V gene has CDR1 SGDLS and CDR2 YYNGEE. The CDR3 is 15 amino acids. The CDR3 nucleotides read TGTGCCAGCAGCGTATTGTCCGATAGCAATCAGCCCCAGCATTTT. Its protein product is CASSVLSDSNQPQHF.

This clonotype was seen ten or more times. The chain combines TRBV4-2 with TRBJ2-3; D perhaps matches TRBD2 (7 bases). The CDR3 spans 16 residues. Deletions cut 8 bases from V and 2 bases from J, with 20 bases between. Germline V CDR1 and CDR2: LGHNA, YNFKEQ. CDR3 loop: CASSMEGGPSTDTQYF. For the CDR3, the DNA is TGTGCCAGCTCAATGGAGGGGGGGCCCTCCACAGATACGCAGTATTTT.

This clonotype was found a few times. The J gene is TRBJ2-7, the V gene TRBV15; 7 bases are shared with TRBD2. Trimming at V came to 6 bases and at J to 5 bases, leaving 7 bases not matched to a gene. CDR3 length: 13 residues. Germline loops: CDR1 LNHNV, CDR2 YYDKDF (reference sequence). In DNA form, the CDR3 reads TGTGCCACCAGTTCGGGAGGTTACAACGAGCAGTACTTC. Its protein is CATSSGGYNEQYF.

For this clonotype: Possible read error: a much larger clone is one base away. The gene calls are TRBV4-2 and TRBJ2-1, with 12 bases fitting TRBD1. CDR3 length equals 15 residues. Per germline, CDR1 LGHNA and CDR2 YNFKEQ. The CDR3 DNA sequence: TGTGCCAGCAGCCCGGGGGGGACAGGGGGCAACGAGCAGTCCTTC. Encoded protein: CASSPGGTGGNEQSF.

The chain recombines TRBV19 with TRBJ1-1; no clear D. CDR3 length equals 15 residues. Trimming took 0 bases from V and 1 from J, leaving 9 bases between them. Per germline, CDR1 LNHDA and CDR2 SQIVND (reference sequence). CDR3 protein: CASSIEGRRNTEAFF. The DNA of the CDR3 is TGTGCCAGTAGTATAGAAGGCAGGCGGAACACTGAAGCTTTCTTT.

This clonotype was recorded a few times. The chain uses TRBV6-2 or TRBV6-3 and TRBJ2-2; 9 nucleotides line up with TRBD2. The CDR3 has 17 residues. Germline V gives CDR1 MNHEY, CDR2 SVGEGT. The ends lost 6 bases at V and 6 bases at J; junction bases unmatched: 14. CDR3 sequence: CASSLRGAGGPAGELFF. CDR3 sequence (DNA): TGTGCCAGCAGCCTTAGAGGCGCGGGGGGGCCGGCCGGGGAGCTGTTTTTT.

The CDR3 nucleotides are TGCGCCAGCAGCTTAAGCGGGGGAACCTACGAGCGGTACGTC. This gives the protein CASSLSGGTYERYV. V is TRBV5-1 and J is TRBJ2-7; TRBD2 matches 8 bases. CDR1 and CDR2 from the germline V gene are SGHRS and YFSETQ. The CDR3 runs to 14 residues.